A selection of T cell receptor beta chains follows, all from one sample in a study of T cell repertoires in cytomegalovirus infection. TCRdb used MiXCR to reprocess the reads, holding one entry per CDR3 protein. In the table there are 200,000 or so distinct CDR3 sequences, roughly 27% of which are singletons. Sequenced material: PBMCs. The receptors originated from a human donor in good health (CMV status not recorded). Some clones in this sample may be carry-over from other donors' samples. Each CDR3 is given with its conserved first and last residue. A D gene is named only where the DNA matches it firmly. Some rows mark clone size as missing; the rest say once, few, many or name a class of expanded clone.

TRBV5-1	NA	TRBJ1-6	NA	CASSRDFNSPLHF	TGCGCCAGCAGCCGGGACTTCAATTCACCCCTCCACTTT
TRBV11-1	NA	TRBJ1-1	many	CASSPNGNTEAFF	TGTGCCAGCAGTCCGAACGGGAACACTGAAGCTTTCTTT
TRBV3-1	TRBD2	TRBJ2-1	few	CASSSTSGGQDYNEQFF	TGTGCCAGCAGTTCGACTAGCGGGGGCCAGGACTACAATGAGCAGTTCTTC
TRBV7-9	NA	TRBJ1-1	many	CASSESGTEAFF	TGTGCCAGCAGTGAGTCGGGTACTGAAGCTTTCTTT
TRBV12-3/TRBV12-4	TRBD1	TRBJ2-7	few	CASRETGDSYEQYF	TGTGCCAGCAGGGAGACAGGGGATTCCTACGAGCAGTACTTC
TRBV14	NA	TRBJ1-6	NA	CASSRSGFRSSYNSPLHF	TGTGCCAGCAGCCGGTCAGGGTTCAGGAGCTCCTATAATTCACCCCTCCACTTT
TRBV7-8	NA	TRBJ1-1	many	CASSPSTPNTEAFF	TGTGCCAGCAGCCCCTCGACTCCGAACACTGAAGCTTTCTTT
TRBV7-9	TRBD2	TRBJ2-3	NA	CASSPGLAGGPFFTGTQYF	TGTGCCAGCAGCCCTGGACTAGCGGGGGGGCCCTTTTTCACAGGTACGCAGTATTTT
TRBV29-1	TRBD1	TRBJ1-1	NA	CSAGQVDTEAFF	TGCAGCGCCGGACAGGTGGACACTGAAGCTTTCTTT
TRBV4-1	TRBD2	TRBJ2-1	NA	CASSPSLAGGEQFF	TGCGCCAGCAGCCCATCTCTAGCGGGGGGCGAGCAGTTCTTC
TRBV20-1	TRBD2	TRBJ2-1	once	CSAVTSGGIGEQFF	TGCAGTGCTGTCACTAGCGGGGGGATTGGTGAGCAGTTCTTC
TRBV7-6	NA	TRBJ1-2	NA	CASSLRSGDYGYTF	TGTGCCAGCAGCTTACGATCGGGGGACTATGGCTACACCTTC
TRBV4-1	TRBD2	TRBJ2-1	few	CASSPGLEGEQFF	TGCGCCAGCAGCCCCGGACTAGAGGGTGAGCAGTTCTTC
TRBV7-2	NA	TRBJ1-4	many	CASSLTREKLFF	TGTGCCAGCAGCTTGACGAGGGAAAAACTGTTTTTT
TRBV12-5	NA	TRBJ2-7	NA	CASGPAYEQYF	TGTGCTAGTGGTCCCGCCTACGAGCAGTACTTC
TRBV7-6	NA	TRBJ2-7	few	CASSLDGGDFYEQYF	TGTGCCAGCAGCTTAGACGGGGGCGATTTCTACGAGCAGTACTTC
TRBV5-1	NA	TRBJ1-1	NA	CASSLGQSNTEAFF	TGCGCCAGCAGTCTCGGACAGTCGAACACTGAAGCTTTCTTT
TRBV2	TRBD2	TRBJ2-3	NA	CASSPGLAETTDTQYF	TGTGCCAGCAGTCCGGGACTAGCGGAGACCACAGATACGCAGTATTTT
TRBV5-1	NA	TRBJ2-7	NA	CASSLVGGENEQYF	TGCGCCAGCAGCTTGGTGGGGGGAGAAAACGAGCAGTACTTC
TRBV6-6	NA	TRBJ1-3	NA	CASSYRSGNSGNTIYF	TGTGCCAGCAGTTACCGCTCCGGGAACTCTGGAAACACCATATATTTT
TRBV29-1	NA	TRBJ2-1	NA	CSVEEGKGTNEQFF	TGCAGCGTAGAGGAGGGGAAAGGAACAAATGAGCAGTTCTTC
TRBV30	NA	TRBJ1-6	few	CAWRGGWVVAASPLHF	TGTGCCTGGAGGGGCGGATGGGTCGTGGCCGCTTCACCCCTCCACTTT
TRBV7-3	NA	TRBJ2-5	few	CASSLRADISQTQYF	TGTGCCAGCAGCTTAAGGGCGGACATTTCTCAGACCCAGTACTTC
TRBV6-6	NA	TRBJ2-5	few	CASSYSMRGETQYF	TGTGCCAGCAGTTACTCGATGAGGGGAGAGACCCAGTACTTC
TRBV10-1	NA	TRBJ2-7	NA	CASGRDAYEQYF	TGCGCCAGCGGCCGGGACGCCTACGAGCAGTACTTC
TRBV7-8	TRBD2	TRBJ2-1	few	CASSLLAGILYNEQFF	TGTGCCAGCAGCTTACTAGCGGGGATCCTCTACAATGAGCAGTTCTTC
TRBV5-1	NA	TRBJ1-1	once	CASSLQPGAEAFF	TGCGCCAGCAGCTTGCAACCCGGGGCTGAAGCTTTCTTT
TRBV19	NA	TRBJ2-3	once	CASSNPTGTGSTDTQYF	TGTGCCAGTAGTAACCCTACCGGGACGGGTAGCACAGATACGCAGTATTTT
TRBV7-9	NA	TRBJ1-5	few	CASQGLLSNQPQHF	TGTGCCAGCCAAGGACTTCTCAGCAATCAGCCCCAGCATTTT
TRBV12-3/TRBV12-4	NA	TRBJ1-1	NA	CASRRQETEAFF	TGTGCCAGCAGGAGACAGGAGACTGAAGCTTTCTTT
TRBV11-2	NA	TRBJ2-7	NA	CASRGPPDEQYF	TGTGCCAGCAGAGGACCTCCCGACGAGCAGTACTTC
TRBV20-1	NA	TRBJ1-5	NA	CSAQSGDQPQHF	TGCAGTGCACAGAGTGGGGATCAGCCCCAGCATTTT
TRBV4-3	NA	TRBJ1-6	few	CASSQEGASSYNSPLHF	TGCGCCAGCAGCCAAGAAGGTGCAAGCTCCTATAATTCACCCCTCCACTTT
TRBV3-1	TRBD2	TRBJ2-7	NA	CASSQVPGLAADEQYF	TGTGCCAGCAGCCAAGTTCCCGGACTAGCGGCAGACGAGCAGTACTTC
TRBV6-6	NA	TRBJ1-1	few	CASSRAAEAFF	TGTGCCAGCAGTCGTGCCGCTGAAGCTTTCTTT
TRBV7-6	NA	TRBJ2-5	NA	CASSRDFQTSFPLPEETQYF	TGTGCCAGCAGCCGGGACTTCCAAACATCTTTCCCCTTACCAGAAGAGACCCAGTACTTC
TRBV7-9	NA	TRBJ1-1	NA	CASSSSQGLAFF	TGTGCCAGCAGCTCTTCACAGGGTTTGGCTTTCTTT
TRBV10-3	NA	TRBJ1-2	once	CAISDGDRGYTF	TGTGCCATCAGTGATGGGGATCGGGGCTACACCTTC
TRBV5-1	NA	TRBJ1-3	NA	CASSLAGVAGAQGNTIYF	TGCGCCAGCAGCTTGGCCGGAGTCGCGGGGGCGCAAGGAAACACCATATATTTT
TRBV7-3	NA	TRBJ1-1	many	CASSLYWGTEAFF	TGTGCCAGCAGCTTATATTGGGGGACTGAAGCTTTCTTT
TRBV7-8	TRBD1	TRBJ2-2	many	CASSSGTDTGELFF	TGTGCCAGCAGCTCCGGGACAGACACCGGGGAGCTGTTTTTT
TRBV5-1	NA	TRBJ1-1	NA	CASSLQGIKDTEAFF	TGCGCCAGCAGCTTACAGGGTATCAAAGACACTGAAGCTTTCTTT
TRBV7-2	NA	TRBJ1-1	many	CASTKESGLNTEAFF	TGTGCCAGCACCAAAGAATCAGGGTTAAACACTGAAGCTTTCTTT
TRBV12-3/TRBV12-4	TRBD2	TRBJ2-5	NA	CASSFILAEQETQYF	TGTGCCAGCAGTTTTATACTAGCGGAACAAGAGACCCAGTACTTC
TRBV5-4	NA	TRBJ2-7	few	CASSLDLGGVTYEQYF	TGTGCCAGCAGCTTGGATTTAGGCGGTGTAACCTACGAGCAGTACTTC
TRBV11-1	NA	TRBJ1-2	NA	CASSSGQLEYGYTF	TGTGCCAGCAGCTCCGGACAGCTCGAGTATGGCTACACCTTC